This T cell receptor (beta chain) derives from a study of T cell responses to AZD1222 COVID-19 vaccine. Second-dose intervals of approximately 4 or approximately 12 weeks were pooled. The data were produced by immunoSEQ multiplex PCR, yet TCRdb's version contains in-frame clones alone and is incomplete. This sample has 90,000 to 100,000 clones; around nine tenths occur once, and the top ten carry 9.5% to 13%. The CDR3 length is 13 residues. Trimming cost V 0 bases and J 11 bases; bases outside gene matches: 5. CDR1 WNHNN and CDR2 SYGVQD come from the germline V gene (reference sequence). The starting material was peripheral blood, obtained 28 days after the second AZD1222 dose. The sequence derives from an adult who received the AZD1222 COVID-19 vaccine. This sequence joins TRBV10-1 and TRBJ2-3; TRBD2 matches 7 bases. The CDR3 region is CASSESRGGRQYF. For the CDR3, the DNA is TGCGCCAGCAGTGAGTCGAGGGGAGGGAGGCAGTATTTT.